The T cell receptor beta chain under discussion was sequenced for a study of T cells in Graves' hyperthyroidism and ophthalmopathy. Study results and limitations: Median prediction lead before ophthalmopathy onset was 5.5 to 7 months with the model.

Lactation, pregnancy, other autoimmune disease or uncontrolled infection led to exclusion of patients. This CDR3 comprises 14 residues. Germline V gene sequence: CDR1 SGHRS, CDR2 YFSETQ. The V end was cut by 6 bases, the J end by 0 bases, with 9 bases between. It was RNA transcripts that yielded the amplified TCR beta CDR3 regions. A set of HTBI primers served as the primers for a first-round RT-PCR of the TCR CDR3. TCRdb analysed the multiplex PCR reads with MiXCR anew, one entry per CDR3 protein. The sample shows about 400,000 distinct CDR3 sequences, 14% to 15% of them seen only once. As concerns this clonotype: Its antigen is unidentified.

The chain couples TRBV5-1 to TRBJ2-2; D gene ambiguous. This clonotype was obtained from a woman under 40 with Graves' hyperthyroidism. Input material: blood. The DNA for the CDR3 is TGCGCCAGCACGGAAGACCCGAACACCGGGGAGCTGTTTTTT. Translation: CASTEDPNTGELFF.